Listed below are T cell receptor beta chains from one sample, sequenced in a study of cytomegalovirus exposure and HLA in healthy donors. Using immunoSEQ multiplex PCR, the repertoire was profiled, and TCRdb retains in-frame clones only, with some absent. Here the sample spans a few hundred thousand clones, about 88% being singletons. The sample taken for sequencing was PBMCs. The receptors come from a young man in good health and CMV-seropositive. CDR3s include the opening cysteine and the closing phenylalanine or tryptophan. A D gene is named only where the DNA matches it firmly. Expanded clones get a size class; other rows say once, few or many, or leave the size out.

abundance: -; j_gene: TRBJ2-7; d_gene: -; v_gene: TRBV4-1; CDR3nt: TGCGCCAGCAGCCAAGGTACAGCTGGCTACGAGCAGTACTTC; CDR3aa: CASSQGTAGYEQYF
abundance: -; j_gene: TRBJ1-4; d_gene: -; v_gene: TRBV18; CDR3nt: TGTGCCAGCTCACCGGTGCAGGTCGGTGAAAAACTGTTTTTT; CDR3aa: CASSPVQVGEKLFF
abundance: -; j_gene: TRBJ1-1; d_gene: -; v_gene: TRBV5-1; CDR3nt: TGCGCCAGCAGCTTGGTAGCAGGGAGCACTGAAGCTTTCTTT; CDR3aa: CASSLVAGSTEAFF
abundance: -; j_gene: TRBJ2-1; d_gene: -; v_gene: TRBV7-3; CDR3nt: TGTGCCAGCAGCACCCGGGTCAACAATGAGCAGTTCTTC; CDR3aa: CASSTRVNNEQFF
abundance: -; j_gene: TRBJ2-1; d_gene: TRBD2; v_gene: TRBV18; CDR3nt: TGTGCCAGCTCACGGAACGGGAGGCAATCCTACAATGAGCAGTTCTTC; CDR3aa: CASSRNGRQSYNEQFF
abundance: once; j_gene: TRBJ2-1; d_gene: TRBD2; v_gene: TRBV11-2; CDR3nt: TGTGCCAGCAGCTTAGAACTAGCGGGAGGCCTCAGTGAGCAGTTCTTC; CDR3aa: CASSLELAGGLSEQFF
abundance: once; j_gene: TRBJ2-2; d_gene: -; v_gene: TRBV18; CDR3nt: TGTGCCAGCTCACCCCAACCCCGGTCCACCGGGGAGCTGTTTTTT; CDR3aa: CASSPQPRSTGELFF
abundance: -; j_gene: TRBJ2-1; d_gene: -; v_gene: TRBV20-1; CDR3nt: TGCAGTGCGTTCTACGTCAATGAGCAGTTCTTC; CDR3aa: CSAFYVNEQFF
abundance: -; j_gene: TRBJ2-7; d_gene: TRBD1; v_gene: TRBV7-8; CDR3nt: TGTGCCAGCAGCTTACGGGACAGGGGGCAGGTCGAGCAGTACTTC; CDR3aa: CASSLRDRGQVEQYF
abundance: once; j_gene: TRBJ2-3; d_gene: -; v_gene: TRBV2; CDR3nt: TGTGCCAGCAGTGACTGGCTAGCGACTAACACAGATACGCAGTATTTT; CDR3aa: CASSDWLATNTDTQYF
abundance: few; j_gene: TRBJ1-1; d_gene: -; v_gene: TRBV2; CDR3nt: TGTGCCGGGCACCAGGGGCCGATGAACACTGAAGCTTTCTTT; CDR3aa: CAGHQGPMNTEAFF
abundance: -; j_gene: TRBJ1-5; d_gene: TRBD1; v_gene: TRBV19; CDR3nt: TGTGCCAGTAGTATCAGGGGGCTTCCTAATGATGCTCAGCCCCAGCATTTT; CDR3aa: CASSIRGLPNDAQPQHF
abundance: -; j_gene: TRBJ2-1; d_gene: -; v_gene: TRBV27; CDR3nt: TGTGCCAGCAGTCCAGACTGGAATGAGCAGTTCTTC; CDR3aa: CASSPDWNEQFF
abundance: -; j_gene: TRBJ1-1; d_gene: -; v_gene: TRBV6-1; CDR3nt: TGTGCCAGCAGTGTGCCCCCGGGACACAACACTGAAGCTTTCTTT; CDR3aa: CASSVPPGHNTEAFF
abundance: -; j_gene: TRBJ2-7; d_gene: -; v_gene: TRBV27; CDR3nt: TGTGCCAGCACCCGGACAGGCAGAGGAGGGGACTTC; CDR3aa: CASTRTGRGGDF
abundance: -; j_gene: TRBJ1-2; d_gene: -; v_gene: TRBV5-6; CDR3nt: TGTGCCAGCAGCCCCGGCGGAGCATATACTAACTATGGCTACACCTTC; CDR3aa: CASSPGGAYTNYGYTF
abundance: -; j_gene: TRBJ2-2; d_gene: -; v_gene: TRBV5-4; CDR3nt: TGTGCCAGCAGCTCGTATACCGGGACCCCATTGGGGGAGCTGTTTTTT; CDR3aa: CASSSYTGTPLGELFF
abundance: -; j_gene: TRBJ1-1; d_gene: -; v_gene: TRBV7-8; CDR3nt: TGTGCCAGCAGCGCGAAAAGAGGACCAACGAACACTGAAGCTTTCTTT; CDR3aa: CASSAKRGPTNTEAFF
abundance: -; j_gene: TRBJ2-2; d_gene: -; v_gene: TRBV7-2; CDR3nt: TGTGCCAGCACCCTTTACAGGACCGGGGAGCTGTTTTTT; CDR3aa: CASTLYRTGELFF
abundance: -; j_gene: TRBJ1-3; d_gene: -; v_gene: TRBV6-5; CDR3nt: TGTGCCAGCAGTGGGACAAGGGAAGGAAACACCATATATTTT; CDR3aa: CASSGTREGNTIYF
abundance: -; j_gene: TRBJ1-5; d_gene: -; v_gene: TRBV28; CDR3nt: TGTGCCAGCAGTTTAGGGGGATTTGTTCAGCCCCAGCATTTT; CDR3aa: CASSLGGFVQPQHF
abundance: -; j_gene: TRBJ2-1; d_gene: -; v_gene: TRBV6-5; CDR3nt: TGTGCCAGCAGTTACTCGGGGTTCGGGGGACATGAGCAGTTCTTC; CDR3aa: CASSYSGFGGHEQFF
abundance: -; j_gene: TRBJ1-1; d_gene: -; v_gene: TRBV27; CDR3nt: TGTGCCAGCAATTCAGGGACCAACACTGAAGCTTTCTTT; CDR3aa: CASNSGTNTEAFF
abundance: few; j_gene: TRBJ1-5; d_gene: -; v_gene: TRBV30; CDR3nt: TGTGCCTGGAGTGTACATCGGAATCAGCCCCAGCATTTT; CDR3aa: CAWSVHRNQPQHF
abundance: -; j_gene: TRBJ2-7; d_gene: -; v_gene: TRBV7-2; CDR3nt: TGTGCCAGCAGCAACAGGTACGAGCAGTACTTC; CDR3aa: CASSNRYEQYF
abundance: -; j_gene: TRBJ2-7; d_gene: TRBD1; v_gene: TRBV28; CDR3nt: TGTGCCAGCAGGGAGCGACAGGGGACAATAAAGCAGTACTTC; CDR3aa: CASRERQGTIKQYF
abundance: -; j_gene: TRBJ2-1; d_gene: TRBD2; v_gene: TRBV5-1; CDR3nt: TGCGCCAGCAGCTCACTAGGGACTAGCGGGAACGAGCAGTTCTTC; CDR3aa: CASSSLGTSGNEQFF
abundance: -; j_gene: TRBJ1-1; d_gene: -; v_gene: TRBV7-2; CDR3nt: TGTGCCAGCACCCCGACGGGGGTGAAGAACACTGAAGCTTTCTTT; CDR3aa: CASTPTGVKNTEAFF
abundance: -; j_gene: TRBJ2-1; d_gene: TRBD2; v_gene: TRBV27; CDR3nt: TGTGCCAGCAGTTTTGCGGGAGTCAGCTACAATGAGCAGTTCTTC; CDR3aa: CASSFAGVSYNEQFF
abundance: -; j_gene: TRBJ1-5; d_gene: TRBD1; v_gene: TRBV28; CDR3nt: TGTGCCAGCAGTTCAGGGGGGGTGCCTCTTCAGCCCCAGCATTTT; CDR3aa: CASSSGGVPLQPQHF
abundance: -; j_gene: TRBJ2-7; d_gene: -; v_gene: TRBV7-2; CDR3nt: TGTGCCAGCAGCTTAGAATTGCGACCCTACGAGCAGTACTTC; CDR3aa: CASSLELRPYEQYF
abundance: -; j_gene: TRBJ2-3; d_gene: -; v_gene: TRBV1; CDR3nt: TGCACCAGCAGCCGGACCCTAGCGGCCCGAGATACGCAGTATTTT; CDR3aa: CTSSRTLAARDTQYF
abundance: once; j_gene: TRBJ2-2; d_gene: TRBD1; v_gene: TRBV29-1; CDR3nt: TGCAGCGTTATAGGGGGCCCCGGGGAGCTGTTTTTT; CDR3aa: CSVIGGPGELFF
abundance: once; j_gene: TRBJ1-1; d_gene: -; v_gene: TRBV2; CDR3nt: TGTGCCATCATGTCGGGGGACACTGAAGCTTTCTTT; CDR3aa: CAIMSGDTEAFF
abundance: -; j_gene: TRBJ2-7; d_gene: -; v_gene: TRBV4-2; CDR3nt: TGTGCCAGCAGCCAAGACGGCAGGCCCTACGAGCAGTACTTC; CDR3aa: CASSQDGRPYEQYF
abundance: -; j_gene: TRBJ2-1; d_gene: -; v_gene: TRBV7-9; CDR3nt: TGTGCCAGCAGCGTGCGACTAGGGGAAATAGAGCAGTTCTTC; CDR3aa: CASSVRLGEIEQFF
abundance: -; j_gene: TRBJ2-1; d_gene: TRBD1; v_gene: TRBV5-1; CDR3nt: TGCGCCAGCAGCCCAATGGGACAGGGCAATGAGCAGTTCTTC; CDR3aa: CASSPMGQGNEQFF
abundance: -; j_gene: TRBJ1-2; d_gene: -; v_gene: TRBV5-1; CDR3nt: TGCGCCAGCAGTCTCACGACGGGGGTGGACTATGGCTACACCTTC; CDR3aa: CASSLTTGVDYGYTF
abundance: -; j_gene: TRBJ1-5; d_gene: TRBD1; v_gene: TRBV7-9; CDR3nt: TGTGCCAGCAGCCAGACAGGGGATAGCAATCAGCCCCAGCATTTT; CDR3aa: CASSQTGDSNQPQHF
abundance: -; j_gene: TRBJ2-7; d_gene: -; v_gene: TRBV5-6; CDR3nt: TGTGCCAGCAGCTTTAAAGGGGGGCCTAGCTACGAGCAGTACTTC; CDR3aa: CASSFKGGPSYEQYF
abundance: -; j_gene: TRBJ1-4; d_gene: -; v_gene: TRBV6-1; CDR3nt: TGTGCCAGCAGTCGCCGGACGAATGAAAAACTGTTTTTT; CDR3aa: CASSRRTNEKLFF
abundance: -; j_gene: TRBJ2-1; d_gene: -; v_gene: TRBV6-1; CDR3nt: TGTGCCAGCAGAAGGGAGCCGACTAATGAGCAGTTCTTC; CDR3aa: CASRREPTNEQFF
abundance: -; j_gene: TRBJ1-2; d_gene: TRBD1; v_gene: TRBV7-2; CDR3nt: TGTGCCAGCAGCTCGGACAGGGTCGGCTACACCTTC; CDR3aa: CASSSDRVGYTF
abundance: -; j_gene: TRBJ2-7; d_gene: TRBD2; v_gene: TRBV12-5; CDR3nt: TGTGCTAGTGGTTTGGTACTGGGCGGGAGGACCGACTACGAGCAGTACTTC; CDR3aa: CASGLVLGGRTDYEQYF
abundance: -; j_gene: TRBJ1-1; d_gene: -; v_gene: TRBV5-1; CDR3nt: TGCGCCAGCAGCTCCAGACTACCGTTT; CDR3aa: CASSSRLPF
abundance: -; j_gene: TRBJ2-2; d_gene: -; v_gene: TRBV11-2; CDR3nt: TGTGCCAGCAGCTTAGCCAGGGGGGAAAACACCGGGGAGCTGTTTTTT; CDR3aa: CASSLARGENTGELFF
abundance: -; j_gene: TRBJ2-1; d_gene: TRBD2; v_gene: TRBV5-1; CDR3nt: TGCGCCAGCAGCGATCTAGTTCGGACTAGCGGGAGCAGTGAGCAGTTCTTC; CDR3aa: CASSDLVRTSGSSEQFF
abundance: many; j_gene: TRBJ2-3; d_gene: TRBD1; v_gene: TRBV6-4; CDR3nt: TGTGCCAGCAGTGACTCGACAGGGGGCGCAGATACGCAGTATTTT; CDR3aa: CASSDSTGGADTQYF
abundance: -; j_gene: TRBJ1-1; d_gene: -; v_gene: TRBV6-6; CDR3nt: TGTGCCAGCAGTTACGCCGTGGGTGGAACCGAGGCTTTCTTT; CDR3aa: CASSYAVGGTEAFF
abundance: -; j_gene: TRBJ2-7; d_gene: TRBD2; v_gene: TRBV28; CDR3nt: TGTGCCAGCAGTTTAAGCGGGGGCCCCTACGAGCAGTACTTC; CDR3aa: CASSLSGGPYEQYF
abundance: -; j_gene: TRBJ2-1; d_gene: -; v_gene: TRBV30; CDR3nt: TGTGCCTGGAGTCTTGCCGTCTACAATGAGCAGTTCTTC; CDR3aa: CAWSLAVYNEQFF
abundance: -; j_gene: TRBJ2-7; d_gene: -; v_gene: TRBV5-1; CDR3nt: TGCGCCAGCAGCGGGGACCGCGCCTACGAGCAGTACTTC; CDR3aa: CASSGDRAYEQYF
abundance: once; j_gene: TRBJ1-1; d_gene: -; v_gene: TRBV19; CDR3nt: TGTGCCAGTTCAGTGGGTGTCACTGAAGCTTTCTTT; CDR3aa: CASSVGVTEAFF
abundance: -; j_gene: TRBJ2-1; d_gene: -; v_gene: TRBV13; CDR3nt: TGTGCCAGCAGCTTTAGCGCAGAAAGCTCCTACAATGAGCAGTTCTTC; CDR3aa: CASSFSAESSYNEQFF
abundance: -; j_gene: TRBJ2-2; d_gene: TRBD2; v_gene: TRBV15; CDR3nt: TGTGCCACCAGTACTCCTAGCGGCTCCGGGGAGCTGTTTTTT; CDR3aa: CATSTPSGSGELFF
abundance: -; j_gene: TRBJ1-1; d_gene: -; v_gene: TRBV11-2; CDR3nt: TGTGCCAGCAGCTTAGAATGGCAGAACACTGAAGCTTTCTTT; CDR3aa: CASSLEWQNTEAFF
abundance: once; j_gene: TRBJ2-1; d_gene: TRBD2; v_gene: TRBV27; CDR3nt: TGTGCCAGCAGTTCTCTAGCGGGAGTAGGAAATGAGCAGTTCTTC; CDR3aa: CASSSLAGVGNEQFF
abundance: -; j_gene: TRBJ2-7; d_gene: -; v_gene: TRBV5-1; CDR3nt: TGCGCCAGCAGCCCCTGGGACGTATCCTACGAGCAGTACTTC; CDR3aa: CASSPWDVSYEQYF